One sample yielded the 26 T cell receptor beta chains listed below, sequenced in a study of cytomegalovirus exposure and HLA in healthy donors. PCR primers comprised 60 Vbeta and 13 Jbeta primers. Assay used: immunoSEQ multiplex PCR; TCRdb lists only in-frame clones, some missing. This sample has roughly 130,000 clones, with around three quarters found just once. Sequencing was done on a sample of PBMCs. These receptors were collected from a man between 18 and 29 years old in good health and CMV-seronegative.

Here the CDR3 reads CASTGGGSSYNEQFF. CDR3 coding DNA: TGTGCCAGCACCGGCGGGGGAAGCTCCTACAATGAGCAGTTCTTC. The chain has TRBV9 and TRBJ2-1, with 7 bases aligning to TRBD2. Germline trimming cut 6 bases from V and 0 bases from J; bases unmatched to any gene: 6. The CDR3 has 15 residues. Per the germline V gene, CDR1 is SGDLS and CDR2 is YYNGEE.

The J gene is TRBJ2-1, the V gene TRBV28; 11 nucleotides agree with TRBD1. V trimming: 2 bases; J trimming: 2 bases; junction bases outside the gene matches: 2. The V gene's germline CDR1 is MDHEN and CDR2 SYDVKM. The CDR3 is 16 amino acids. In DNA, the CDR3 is TGTGCCAGCAGTTTAGGGGGACAGGGGGCCTACAATGAGCAGTTCTTC. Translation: CASSLGGQGAYNEQFF.

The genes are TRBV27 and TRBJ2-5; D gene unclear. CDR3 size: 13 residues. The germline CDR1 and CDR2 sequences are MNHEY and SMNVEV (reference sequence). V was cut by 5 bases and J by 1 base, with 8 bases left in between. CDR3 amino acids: CASSPLFQETQYF. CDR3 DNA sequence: TGTGCCAGCAGTCCCCTCTTCCAAGAGACCCAGTACTTC.

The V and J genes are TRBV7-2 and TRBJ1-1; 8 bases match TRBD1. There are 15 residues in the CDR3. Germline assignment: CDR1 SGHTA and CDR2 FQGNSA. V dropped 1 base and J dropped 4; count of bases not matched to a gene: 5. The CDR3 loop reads CASSLVWTGTTEAFF. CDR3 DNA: TGTGCCAGCAGCTTAGTGTGGACAGGGACCACTGAAGCTTTCTTT.

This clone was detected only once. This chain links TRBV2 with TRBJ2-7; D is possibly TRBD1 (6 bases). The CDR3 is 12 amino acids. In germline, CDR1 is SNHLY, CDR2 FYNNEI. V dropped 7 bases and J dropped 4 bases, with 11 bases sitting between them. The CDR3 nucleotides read TGTGCCAGCAAAGCCAGGGGTTACGAGCAGTACTTC. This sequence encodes CASKARGYEQYF.

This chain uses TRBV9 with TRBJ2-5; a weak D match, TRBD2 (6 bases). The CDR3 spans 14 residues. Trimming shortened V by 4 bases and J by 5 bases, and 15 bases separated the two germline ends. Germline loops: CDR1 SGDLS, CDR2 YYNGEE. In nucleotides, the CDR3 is TGTGCCAGCAGCTATCAACGGGCGGGGGAGACCCAGTACTTC. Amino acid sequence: CASSYQRAGETQYF.

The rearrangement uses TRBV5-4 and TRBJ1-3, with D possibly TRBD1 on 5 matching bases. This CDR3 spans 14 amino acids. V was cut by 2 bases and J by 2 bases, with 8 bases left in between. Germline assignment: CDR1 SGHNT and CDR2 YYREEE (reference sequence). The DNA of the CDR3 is TGTGCCAGCAGCTTCGGGGGGACTGGAAACACCATATATTTT. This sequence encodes CASSFGGTGNTIYF. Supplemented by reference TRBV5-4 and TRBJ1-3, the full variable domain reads ETGVTQSPTHLIKTRGQQVTLRCSSQSGHNTVSWYQQALGQGPQFIFQYYREEENGRGNFPPRFSGLQFPNYSSELNVNALELDDSALYLCASSFGGTGNTIYFGEGSWLTVV.

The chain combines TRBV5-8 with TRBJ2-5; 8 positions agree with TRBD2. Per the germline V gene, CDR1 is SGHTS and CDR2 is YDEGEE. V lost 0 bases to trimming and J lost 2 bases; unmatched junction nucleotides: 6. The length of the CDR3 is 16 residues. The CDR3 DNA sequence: TGTGCCAGCAGCTTGGCGGGGGGGGAATTTCAAGAGACCCAGTACTTC. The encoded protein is CASSLAGGEFQETQYF.

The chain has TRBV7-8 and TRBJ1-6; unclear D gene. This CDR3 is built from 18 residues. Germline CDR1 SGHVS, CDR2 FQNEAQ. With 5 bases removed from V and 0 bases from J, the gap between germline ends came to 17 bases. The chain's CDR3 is CASSPRAGGSSYNSPLHF. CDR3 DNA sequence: TGTGCCAGCAGCCCGAGGGCAGGTGGAAGCTCCTATAATTCACCCCTCCACTTT.

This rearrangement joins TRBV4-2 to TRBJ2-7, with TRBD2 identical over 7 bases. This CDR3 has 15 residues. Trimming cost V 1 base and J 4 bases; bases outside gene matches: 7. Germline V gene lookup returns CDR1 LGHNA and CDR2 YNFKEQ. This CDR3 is CASSQVKSGKYEQYF. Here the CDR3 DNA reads TGTGCCAGCAGCCAAGTTAAAAGCGGGAAGTACGAGCAGTACTTC.

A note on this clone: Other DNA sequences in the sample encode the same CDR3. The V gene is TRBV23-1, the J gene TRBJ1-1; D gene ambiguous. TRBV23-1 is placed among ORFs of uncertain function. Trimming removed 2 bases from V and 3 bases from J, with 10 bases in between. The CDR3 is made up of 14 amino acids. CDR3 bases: TGCGCCAGCAGTCAAAGAGGGAAGGACACTGAAGCTTTCTTT. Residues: CASSQRGKDTEAFF.

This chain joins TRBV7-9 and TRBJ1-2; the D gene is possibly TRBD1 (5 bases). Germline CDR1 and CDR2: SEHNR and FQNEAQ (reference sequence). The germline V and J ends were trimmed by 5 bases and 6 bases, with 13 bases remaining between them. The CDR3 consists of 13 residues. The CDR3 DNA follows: TGTGCCAGCAGCCCAATACAGGTGAATGGCTACACCTTC. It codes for CASSPIQVNGYTF.

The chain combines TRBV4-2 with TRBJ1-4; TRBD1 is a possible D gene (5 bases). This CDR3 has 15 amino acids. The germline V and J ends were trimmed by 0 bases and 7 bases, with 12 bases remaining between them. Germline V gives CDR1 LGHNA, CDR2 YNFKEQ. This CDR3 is CASSQDRQGFEKLFF. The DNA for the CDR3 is TGTGCCAGCAGCCAAGATCGTCAGGGTTTTGAAAAACTGTTTTTT.

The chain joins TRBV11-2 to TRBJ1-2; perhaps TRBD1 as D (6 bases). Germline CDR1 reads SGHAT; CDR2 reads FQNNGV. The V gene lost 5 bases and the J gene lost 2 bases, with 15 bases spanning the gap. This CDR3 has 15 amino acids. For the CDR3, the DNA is TGTGCCAGCAGCGCTCGACAGGATTTCAACTATGGCTACACCTTC. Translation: CASSARQDFNYGYTF.

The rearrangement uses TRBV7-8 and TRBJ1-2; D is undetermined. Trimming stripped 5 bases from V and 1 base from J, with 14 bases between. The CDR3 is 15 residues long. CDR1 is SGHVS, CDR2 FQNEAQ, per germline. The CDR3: CASSPGGLLNYGYTF. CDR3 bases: TGTGCCAGCAGCCCCGGAGGTCTCCTTAACTATGGCTACACCTTC. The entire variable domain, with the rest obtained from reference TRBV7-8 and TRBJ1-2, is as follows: GAGVSQSPRYKVAKRGQDVALRCDPISGHVSLFWYQQALGQGPEFLTYFQNEAQLDKSGLPSDRFFAERPEGSVSTLKIQRTQQEDSAVYLCASSPGGLLNYGYTFGSGTRLTVV.

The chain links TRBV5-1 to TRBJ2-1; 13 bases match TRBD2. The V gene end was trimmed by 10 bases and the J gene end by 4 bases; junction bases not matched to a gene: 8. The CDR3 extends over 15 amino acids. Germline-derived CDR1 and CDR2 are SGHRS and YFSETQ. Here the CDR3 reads CASQPLAGGYNEQFF. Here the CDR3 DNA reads TGCGCCTCCCAGCCACTAGCGGGGGGGTACAATGAGCAGTTCTTC.

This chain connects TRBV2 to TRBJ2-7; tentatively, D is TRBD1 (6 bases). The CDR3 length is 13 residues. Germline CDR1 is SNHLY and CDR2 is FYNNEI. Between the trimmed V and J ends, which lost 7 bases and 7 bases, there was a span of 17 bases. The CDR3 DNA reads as TGTGCCAGCATGGGGGCCTCTACGGGGGAGCAGTACTTC. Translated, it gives CASMGASTGEQYF.

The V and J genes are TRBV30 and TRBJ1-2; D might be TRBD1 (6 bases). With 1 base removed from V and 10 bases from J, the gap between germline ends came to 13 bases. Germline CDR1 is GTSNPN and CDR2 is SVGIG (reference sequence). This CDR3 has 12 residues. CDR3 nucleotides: TGTGCCTGGAGTGCCGGACAGTCGGTCTACACCTTC. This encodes CAWSAGQSVYTF. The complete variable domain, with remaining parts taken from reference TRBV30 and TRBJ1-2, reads SQTIHQWPATLVQPVGSPLSLECTVEGTSNPNLYWYRQAAGRGLQLLFYSVGIGQISSEVPQNLSASRPQDRQFILSSKKLLLSDSGFYLCAWSAGQSVYTFGSGTRLTVV.

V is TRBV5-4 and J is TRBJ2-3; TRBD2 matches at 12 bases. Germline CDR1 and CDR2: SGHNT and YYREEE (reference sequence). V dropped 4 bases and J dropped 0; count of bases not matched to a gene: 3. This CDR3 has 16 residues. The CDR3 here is CASSLGLAGSTDTQYF. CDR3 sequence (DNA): TGTGCCAGCAGCCTTGGACTAGCGGGGAGCACAGATACGCAGTATTTT.

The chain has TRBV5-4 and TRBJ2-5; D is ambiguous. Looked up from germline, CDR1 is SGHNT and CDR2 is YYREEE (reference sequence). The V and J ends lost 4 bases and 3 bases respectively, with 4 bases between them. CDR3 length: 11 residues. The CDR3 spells CASSLEETQYF. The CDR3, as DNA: TGTGCCAGCAGCCTAGAAGAGACCCAGTACTTC.

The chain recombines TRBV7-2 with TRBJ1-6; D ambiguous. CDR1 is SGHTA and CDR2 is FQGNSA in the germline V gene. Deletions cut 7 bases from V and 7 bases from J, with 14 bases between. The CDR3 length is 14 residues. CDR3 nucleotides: TGTGCCAGCAAAGCCCCTCCGGGGAATTCACCCCTCCACTTT. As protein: CASKAPPGNSPLHF.

The CDR3 is CASSFTKSSGNTIYF. The CDR3 nucleotides are TGTGCCAGTAGCTTTACGAAGAGCTCTGGAAACACCATATATTTT. V and J are TRBV19 and TRBJ1-3; no clear D gene. Germline CDR1 is LNHDA and CDR2 is SQIVND (reference sequence). The germline V and J ends were trimmed by 6 bases and 0 bases, with 12 bases remaining between them. CDR3 length: 15 residues.

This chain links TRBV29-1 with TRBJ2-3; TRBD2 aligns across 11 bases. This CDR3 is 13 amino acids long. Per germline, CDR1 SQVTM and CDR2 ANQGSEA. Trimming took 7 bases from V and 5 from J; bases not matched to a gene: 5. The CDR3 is CSDLAGGLDTQYF. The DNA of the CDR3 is TGCAGCGACCTAGCGGGGGGATTAGATACGCAGTATTTT.

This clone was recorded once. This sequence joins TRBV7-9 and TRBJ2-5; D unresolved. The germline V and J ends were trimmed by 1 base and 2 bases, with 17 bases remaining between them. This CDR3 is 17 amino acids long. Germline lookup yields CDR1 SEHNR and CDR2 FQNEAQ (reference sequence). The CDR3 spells CASSLGSRRPFQETQYF. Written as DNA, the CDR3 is TGTGCCAGCAGCTTAGGTAGCAGAAGACCATTTCAAGAGACCCAGTACTTC.

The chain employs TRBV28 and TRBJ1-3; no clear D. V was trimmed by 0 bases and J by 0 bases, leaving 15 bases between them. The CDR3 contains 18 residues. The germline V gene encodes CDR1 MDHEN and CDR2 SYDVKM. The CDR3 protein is CASSLWGGGRDSGNTIYF. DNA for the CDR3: TGTGCCAGCAGTTTATGGGGAGGAGGAAGAGACTCTGGAAACACCATATATTTT.

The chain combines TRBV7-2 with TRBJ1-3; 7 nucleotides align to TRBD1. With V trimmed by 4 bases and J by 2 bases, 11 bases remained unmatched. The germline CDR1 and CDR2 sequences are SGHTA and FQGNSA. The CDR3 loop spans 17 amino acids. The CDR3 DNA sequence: TGTGCCAGCAGCTCCCAACCGGGACAGAGCCCTGGAAACACCATATATTTT. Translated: CASSSQPGQSPGNTIYF.